This TCR beta chain was documented in a study of blood T cells in healthy people across ages (dated by TCRdb to 2014 to 2015). About the investigation overall: In model experiments, template switching captured roughly one uniquely barcoded TCR beta cDNA molecule for every two T cells. Age-related changes in TCR beta repertoire diversity were measured in the study by deep sequencing normalized with unique cDNA molecular identifiers. Donors were grouped into four age groups: young (average roughly 15 years), middle-aged (roughly 40), aged (about 59) and long-lived (82). To avoid experimental bias, donors of different ages were distributed randomly across sequencing lanes. Two additional independent replicas of 1 million unique cDNA reads from the same blood draw were analyzed for two donors (one aged 18 to 29 and one aged 80 or older).

Many counts were recorded for this clonotype. Its antigen is unknown. There are no base qualities to consult, and no much larger clone falls within one base. To prepare the library, 5' RACE was applied. The sample was run on an Illumina HiSeq 2500. A second PCR of about 7 to 12 cycles was performed with a sample-barcoded 5' primer and a J-beta primer mix. Each TCR beta cDNA molecule received a unique molecular identifier from a template-switch 5' adaptor carrying 12 random nucleotides. At least 2.5 million CDR3-containing paired-end reads were obtained from each sample. First-strand cDNA was synthesized from all RNA with the Mint cDNA synthesis kit, primed by a TRBC-specific oligonucleotide. Following uracil-DNA glycosylase treatment, all cDNA underwent a first 18-cycle PCR with the universal primers M1SS and BC2_uni_R. As for the original processing: For normalization, 1 million high-quality reads were randomly selected from each sample, with every read carrying a distinct molecular identifier. Instead of being binned into consensus sequences, reads that shared molecular identifiers were thrown out. MiTCR, set to a Q25 quality threshold and the strictest error-elimination algorithm, was used for CDR3 identification, clonotype clustering and error correction. Lower-bound total TCR beta diversity was estimated with a nonparametric unseen species model using Euler transformation. The public reads were run again by TCRdb, first through fastp at Q25 and then through MiXCR, and only productive beta chains were kept. CDR3 protein sequences are deduplicated, and each keeps its most common genes and DNA. Clone size and V and J calls follow TCRdb, not the original study. Recorded for this sample are around 1,500,000 distinct CDR3 sequences; about 28% of them occurred a single time. Of the sample, roughly 8% falls within the top ten clones.

Systemically healthy Caucasian individuals from Russia, 39 in total and aged about 6 to 90 years, were included as donors. Ten milliliters of peripheral blood were drawn from each donor into EDTA-treated Vacutainer tubes. Ficoll-Paque density-gradient centrifugation was used to isolate PBMCs, with at least 6.5 million per sample. Trizol reagent was used to extract total RNA from the PBMCs, yielding at least 6 micrograms per sample. For every donor, an aliquot of PBMCs went through flow cytometry to measure the percentages of naive CD45RAhigh/CD27high T cells. What the research found in general, with its limitations: Because donor CMV infection status was unknown, age-related changes in expanded clonotypes were potentially confounded. The percentage of naive T cells measured by flow cytometry correlated strongly with observed TCR beta diversity. The long-lived group showed more naive CD4+ T cells, fewer expanded clones and increased TCR diversity than the aged group, suggesting age selection. Because profiling used bulk unsorted PBMCs, naive and antigen-experienced compartments could not be compared conclusively. As age increased, observed TCR beta diversity per million T cells dropped in a roughly linear way, and a significant reduction was already evident by age roughly 36. Total diversity estimates from one million sequenced T cells were considered lower bounds and underestimates.

The germline V gene gives CDR1 as SGHVS and CDR2 as FNYEAQ. The CDR3 holds 13 amino acids from the cysteine to the phenylalanine. Only the CDR3 DNA stays, 39 bases, in frame from base 1. Trimmed from V: 4 bases; trimmed from J: 6 bases; junction bases lacking a gene match: 5. Recombination joined TRBV7-6 with TRBJ2-7; 8 bases in between match TRBD1. This receptor was identified in a woman aged 25 to 39 in good health. Input material: blood. The CDR3 in this case is CASSYRTGSEQYF. The sequence in DNA is TGTGCCAGCAGCTATCGGACAGGGAGCGAGCAGTACTTC.